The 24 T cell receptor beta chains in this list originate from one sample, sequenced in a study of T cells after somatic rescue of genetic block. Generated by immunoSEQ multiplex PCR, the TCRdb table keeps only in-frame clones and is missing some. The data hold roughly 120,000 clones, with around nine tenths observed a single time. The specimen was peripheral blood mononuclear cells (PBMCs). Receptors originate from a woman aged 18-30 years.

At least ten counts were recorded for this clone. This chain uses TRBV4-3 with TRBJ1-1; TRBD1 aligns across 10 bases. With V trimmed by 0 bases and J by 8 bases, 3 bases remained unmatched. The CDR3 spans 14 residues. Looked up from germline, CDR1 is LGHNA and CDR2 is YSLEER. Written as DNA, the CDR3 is TGCGCCAGCAGCCAAGATTGGGGACAGGGGGAAGCTTTCTTT. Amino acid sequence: CASSQDWGQGEAFF.

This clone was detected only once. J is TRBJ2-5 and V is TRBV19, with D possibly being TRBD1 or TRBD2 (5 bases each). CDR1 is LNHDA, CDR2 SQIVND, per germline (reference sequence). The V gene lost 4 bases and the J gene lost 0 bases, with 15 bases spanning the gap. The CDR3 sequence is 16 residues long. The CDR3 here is CASSKNLGTYQETQYF. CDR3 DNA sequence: TGTGCCAGTAGTAAGAACCTTGGGACGTACCAAGAGACCCAGTACTTC.

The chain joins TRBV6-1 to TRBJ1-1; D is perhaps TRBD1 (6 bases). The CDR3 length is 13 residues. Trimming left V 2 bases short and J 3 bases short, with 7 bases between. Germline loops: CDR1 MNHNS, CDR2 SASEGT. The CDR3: CASSEQGHTEAFF. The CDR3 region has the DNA TGTGCCAGCAGTGAACAGGGGCACACTGAAGCTTTCTTT.

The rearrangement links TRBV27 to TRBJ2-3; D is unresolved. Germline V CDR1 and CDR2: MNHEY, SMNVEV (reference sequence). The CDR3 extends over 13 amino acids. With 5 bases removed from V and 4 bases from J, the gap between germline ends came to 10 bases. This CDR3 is CASSPPNADTQYF. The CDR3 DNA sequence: TGTGCCAGCAGTCCCCCAAACGCAGATACGCAGTATTTT.

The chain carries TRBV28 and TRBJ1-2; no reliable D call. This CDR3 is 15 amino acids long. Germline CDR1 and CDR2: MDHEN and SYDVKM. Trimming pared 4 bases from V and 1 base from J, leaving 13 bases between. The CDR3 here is CASSSVEGGNYGYTF. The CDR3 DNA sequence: TGTGCCAGCAGTTCCGTCGAAGGAGGTAACTATGGCTACACCTTC.

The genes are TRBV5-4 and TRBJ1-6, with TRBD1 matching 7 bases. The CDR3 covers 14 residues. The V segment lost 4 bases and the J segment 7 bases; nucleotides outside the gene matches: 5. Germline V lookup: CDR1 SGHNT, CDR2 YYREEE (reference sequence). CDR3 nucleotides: TGTGCCAGCAGCCTACAGGGGAGCAATTCACCCCTCCACTTT. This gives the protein CASSLQGSNSPLHF.

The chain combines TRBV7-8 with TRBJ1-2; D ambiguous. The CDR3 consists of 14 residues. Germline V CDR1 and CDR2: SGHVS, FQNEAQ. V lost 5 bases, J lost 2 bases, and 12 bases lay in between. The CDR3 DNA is TGTGCCAGCAGCCCCACCCACCAGAACTATGGCTACACCTTC. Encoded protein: CASSPTHQNYGYTF.

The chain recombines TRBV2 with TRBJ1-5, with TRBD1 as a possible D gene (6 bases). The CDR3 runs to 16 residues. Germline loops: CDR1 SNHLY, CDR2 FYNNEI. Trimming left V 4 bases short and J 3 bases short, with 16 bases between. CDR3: CASSGDRRTLNQPQHF. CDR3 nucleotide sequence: TGTGCCAGCAGTGGTGACAGGCGAACACTCAATCAGCCCCAGCATTTT. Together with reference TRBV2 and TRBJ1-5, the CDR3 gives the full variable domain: EPEVTQTPSHQVTQMGQEVILRCVPISNHLYFYWYRQILGQKVEFLVSFYNNEISEKSEIFDDQFSVERPDGSNFTLKIRSTKLEDSAMYFCASSGDRRTLNQPQHFGDGTRLSIL.

The CDR3 here is CASSFGEMNGYTF. CDR3 nucleotide sequence: TGTGCCAGCAGCTTCGGGGAGATGAATGGCTACACCTTC. This rearrangement joins TRBV11-1 to TRBJ1-2; D remains unclear. This CDR3 is 13 amino acids long. Per germline, CDR1 SGHAT and CDR2 FQDESV (reference sequence). V was trimmed by 3 bases and J by 6 bases, leaving 11 bases between them.

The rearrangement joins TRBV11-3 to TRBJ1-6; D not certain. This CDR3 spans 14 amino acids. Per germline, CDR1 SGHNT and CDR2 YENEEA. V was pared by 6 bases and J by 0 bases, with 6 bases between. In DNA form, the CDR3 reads TGTGCCAGCAGTTCGAGCTCCTATAATTCACCCCTCCACTTT. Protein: CASSSSSYNSPLHF.

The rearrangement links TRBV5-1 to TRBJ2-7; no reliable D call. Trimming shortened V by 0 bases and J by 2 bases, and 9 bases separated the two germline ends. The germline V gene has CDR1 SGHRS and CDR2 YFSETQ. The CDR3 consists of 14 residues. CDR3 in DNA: TGCGCCAGCAGCTTGGTCGTCAGACCCTACGAGCAGTACTTC. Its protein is CASSLVVRPYEQYF. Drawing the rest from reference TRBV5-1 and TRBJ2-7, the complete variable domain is KAGVTQTPRYLIKTRGQQVTLSCSPISGHRSVSWYQQTPGQGLQFLFEYFSETQRNKGNFPGRFSGRQFSNSRSEMNVSTLELGDSALYLCASSLVVRPYEQYFGPGTRLTVT.

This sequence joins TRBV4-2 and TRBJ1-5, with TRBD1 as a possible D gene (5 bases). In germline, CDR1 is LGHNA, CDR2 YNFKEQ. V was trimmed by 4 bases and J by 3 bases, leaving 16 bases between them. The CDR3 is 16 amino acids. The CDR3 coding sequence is TGTGCCAGCAGCCGGGTCGAGGGACGGCCCAATCAGCCCCAGCATTTT. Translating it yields CASSRVEGRPNQPQHF.

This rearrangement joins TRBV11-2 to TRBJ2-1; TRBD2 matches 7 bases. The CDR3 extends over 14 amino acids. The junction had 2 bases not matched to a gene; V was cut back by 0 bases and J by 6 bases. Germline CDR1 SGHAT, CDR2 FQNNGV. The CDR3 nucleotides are TGTGCCAGCAGCTTAGAACTAGCGCTCAATGAGCAGTTCTTC. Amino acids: CASSLELALNEQFF.

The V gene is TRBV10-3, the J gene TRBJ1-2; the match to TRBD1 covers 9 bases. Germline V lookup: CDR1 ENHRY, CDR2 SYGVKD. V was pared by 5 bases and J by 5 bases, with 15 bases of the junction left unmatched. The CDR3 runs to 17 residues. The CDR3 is CAISPGQGLGGGYGYTF. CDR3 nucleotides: TGTGCCATCAGTCCGGGACAGGGCTTGGGAGGTGGTTATGGCTACACCTTC.

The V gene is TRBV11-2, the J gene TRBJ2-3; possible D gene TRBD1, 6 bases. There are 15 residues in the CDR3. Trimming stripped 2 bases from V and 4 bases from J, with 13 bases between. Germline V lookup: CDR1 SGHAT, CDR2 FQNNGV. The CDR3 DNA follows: TGTGCCAGCAGCTTATTGGGGGCCCCCGCAGATACGCAGTATTTT. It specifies CASSLLGAPADTQYF.

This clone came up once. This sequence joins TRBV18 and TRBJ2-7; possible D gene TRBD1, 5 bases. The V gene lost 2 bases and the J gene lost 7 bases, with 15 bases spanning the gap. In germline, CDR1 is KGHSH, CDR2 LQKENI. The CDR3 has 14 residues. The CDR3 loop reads CASSPKVAGNEQYF. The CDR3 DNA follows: TGTGCCAGCTCACCAAAAGTAGCAGGGAATGAGCAGTACTTC.

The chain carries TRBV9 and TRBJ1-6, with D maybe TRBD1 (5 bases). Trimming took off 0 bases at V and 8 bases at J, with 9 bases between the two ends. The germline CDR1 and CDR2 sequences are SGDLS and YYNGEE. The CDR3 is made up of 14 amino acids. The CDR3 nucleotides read TGTGCCAGCAGCGTAGCTGGGGGGGATTCACCCCTCCACTTT. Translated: CASSVAGGDSPLHF.

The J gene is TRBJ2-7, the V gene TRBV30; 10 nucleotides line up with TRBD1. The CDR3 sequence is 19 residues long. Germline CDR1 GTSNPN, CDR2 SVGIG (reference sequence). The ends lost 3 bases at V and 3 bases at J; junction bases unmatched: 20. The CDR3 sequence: CAWSQGTGALGGILYEQYF. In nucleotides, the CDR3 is TGTGCCTGGAGCCAAGGGACAGGGGCGCTCGGGGGGATACTCTACGAGCAGTACTTC.

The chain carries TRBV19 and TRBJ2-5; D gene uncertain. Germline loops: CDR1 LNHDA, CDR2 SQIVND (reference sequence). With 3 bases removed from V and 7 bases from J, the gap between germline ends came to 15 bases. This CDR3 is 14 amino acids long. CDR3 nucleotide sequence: TGTGCCAGTAGTATTACTTCAGTCCCGGGGACCCAGTACTTC. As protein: CASSITSVPGTQYF.

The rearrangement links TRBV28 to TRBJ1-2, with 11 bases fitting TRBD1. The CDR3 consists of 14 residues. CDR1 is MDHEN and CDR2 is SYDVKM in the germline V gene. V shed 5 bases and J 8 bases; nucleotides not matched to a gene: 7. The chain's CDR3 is CASSLGTGGDGYTF. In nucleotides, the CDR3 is TGTGCCAGCAGTCTCGGGACAGGGGGGGACGGCTACACCTTC.

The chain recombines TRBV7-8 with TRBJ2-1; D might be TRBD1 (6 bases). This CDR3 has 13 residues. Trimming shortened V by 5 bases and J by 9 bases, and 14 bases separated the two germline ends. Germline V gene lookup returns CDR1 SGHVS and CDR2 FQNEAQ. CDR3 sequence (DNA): TGTGCCAGCAGCAATAAACAGGGCGGTGAGCAGTTCTTC. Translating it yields CASSNKQGGEQFF.

The chain's CDR3 is CASSQGRHLGNSPLHF. CDR3 in DNA: TGTGCCAGCAGCCAGGGGAGGCATTTGGGAAATTCACCCCTCCACTTT. This sequence joins TRBV5-6 and TRBJ1-6; a possible D gene is TRBD1 (6 bases). This CDR3 comprises 16 residues. V was trimmed by 4 bases and J by 7 bases, leaving 18 bases between them. Germline V CDR1 and CDR2: SGHDT, YYEEEE. The full variable domain, in which reference TRBV5-6 and TRBJ1-6 provide the parts outside the CDR3, is DAGVTQSPTHLIKTRGQQVTLRCSPKSGHDTVSWYQQALGQGPQFIFQYYEEEERQRGNFPDRFSGHQFPNYSSELNVNALLLGDSALYLCASSQGRHLGNSPLHFGNGTRLTVT.

The CDR3 DNA follows: TGTGCCAGCAGCTTGGCGCAGGGAAGCAATGAGCAGTTCTTC. Its translation: CASSLAQGSNEQFF. V and J are TRBV5-4 and TRBJ2-1; possibly TRBD1 for D (5 bases). The CDR3 length is 14 residues. The V end was cut by 0 bases, the J end by 6 bases, with 10 bases between. Looked up from germline, CDR1 is SGHNT and CDR2 is YYREEE (reference sequence). The full variable domain, its missing parts supplied by reference TRBV5-4 and TRBJ2-1, is ETGVTQSPTHLIKTRGQQVTLRCSSQSGHNTVSWYQQALGQGPQFIFQYYREEENGRGNFPPRFSGLQFPNYSSELNVNALELDDSALYLCASSLAQGSNEQFFGPGTRLTVL.

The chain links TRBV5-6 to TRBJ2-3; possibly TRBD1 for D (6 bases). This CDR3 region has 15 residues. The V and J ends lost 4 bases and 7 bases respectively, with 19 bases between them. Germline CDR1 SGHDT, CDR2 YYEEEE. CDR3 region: CASSMDSRYDYTQYF. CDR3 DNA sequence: TGTGCCAGCAGCATGGACAGTCGATACGACTATACGCAGTATTTT.